The present T cell receptor (beta chain) was sequenced within a study of cytomegalovirus exposure and HLA in healthy donors (dated by TCRdb to about 2017). At the level of the whole study: In an earlier analysis of about 560 of the donors, 276 Gb of sequence data and 120 million or so unique TCR beta sequences from 150 million to 200 million T cells were reported. The aim of the study was to test whether cataloging public T cell receptors could identify signatures of past pathogen exposure. Typing coverage differed by locus: A, B, C, DRB1 and DQB1 were typed in roughly 620-630 donors, DQA1 in roughly 510, DPA1 in 600 to 610, and DPB1 in around 440. Donor age, sex, ethnicity and CMV serostatus were compiled together with the repertoire data. To study patterns of TCR occurrence, a later analysis re-analyzed previously published TCR beta repertoires from under 750 donors and added high-resolution HLA genotyping. The genetic ancestry cluster associated with self-reported Caucasian donors included over 65% of the approximately 400 genotyped donors. To decide whether each TCR beta V gene segment behaved as functional or pseudogenic, an earlier analysis of nearly 600 of the donors relied on high-throughput TCR beta sequencing. Among 398 genotyped donors of the cohort, an average of approximately 240,000 unique TCR beta nucleotide sequences were sequenced per donor, 15% to 20% of them non-productive. The T cell repertoires of roughly 660 subjects were profiled by immunosequencing and related to cytomegalovirus serostatus. A separate validation cohort of approximately 120 different subjects was used in addition to the roughly 670-subject first cohort. Roughly 5 DR-DQ haplotypes were treated as single units for association and clustering because of strong linkage in the cohort. To predict cytomegalovirus infection status, the study combined high-throughput TCR immunosequencing, statistical association of individual TCRs with disease status, and machine learning. Every repertoire in the discovery cohort had been generated on one and the same sequencing platform. The later analysis used no new phenotypic data to find candidate immune exposures, relying instead on TCR beta sequences and their occurrence across donors. A later genetic analysis took genome-wide SNP genotypes for about 55% of the 666 donors and used that subset as a discovery cohort. HLA typing included class I and class II loci at four-digit resolution. An early release covering just under 650 HLA-typed donors comprised about 300 gigabases of sequencing data and roughly 85 million unique TCR sequences. The investigation overall reported the following: In a later analysis, most CMV-associated TCR beta chains were found to appear HLA-restricted, with HLA associations seemingly driven largely by CMV exposure. Linkage disequilibrium might explain the correlated functional status among segregating V segments, but an unknown experimental factor could not be excluded. Compared with equally common non-associated chains, HLA-associated TCR beta chains in a later analysis were more clonally expanded and had lower generation probabilities. For the cohort, immune exposure information was limited to CMV serostatus. In both the original and validation cohorts, the classifier was reported to diagnose cytomegalovirus status with high specificity and sensitivity. Only TCR beta chains were sequenced in this cohort, and the absence of alpha or paired-chain data limited detectable features. About 17 rarely observed V segments, including chromosome 9 orphons, were excluded from the earlier analysis of a few hundred of the donors because counts were too low. According to a later genetic analysis, donors in an Asian-associated ancestry cluster had fewer N-insertions in productive TCRs than the roughly 660-donor mean. According to a later analysis, parvovirus B19, influenza, CMV and Epstein-Barr virus appeared linked to several top co-occurrence clusters. When HLA alleles, especially DR and DQ, strongly co-occurred, attributing TCR associations to individual alleles was difficult. A later analysis associated 16,951 TCR beta sequences with specific HLA alleles at a false discovery rate of 0.05. It was suggested by the authors that the approach could potentially be generalized to other disease states and immunological phenotypes. In a later analysis, the rate of TCR association differed among HLA loci, with DRB1 alleles having the most associated TCRs and HLA-C alleles having the fewest. A further reported finding was that TCR beta sequences accurately predicted the HLA-A and HLA-B alleles for most subjects in the first cohort. The 87-base-pair reads could not distinguish some IMGT-functional V segments, including TRBV6-2 and TRBV6-3, so those segments were excluded. In a later genetic analysis, a missense DCLRE1C variant was associated with V-gene and J-gene trimming of TCR beta chains, and the association was replicated in an independent cohort. In an earlier analysis of about 600 of the donors, most TCR beta V segments appeared in productive rearrangements about 87% or about 30% of the time, broadly matching IMGT annotations. Most TCR sequences were seen in very few donors, while some public TCRs were found in many individuals. Presence/absence analyses assumed roughly uniform sequencing depth across donors, an assumption that may not hold. A cluster of highly shared sequence variants was judged likely to be a technical artifact of the sequencing pipeline. Because HLA typing was unavailable for some donors at each locus, only the typed subset was used in association tests. In vitro tests confirmed that three of the cytomegalovirus-associated TCR beta chains recognize cytomegalovirus antigens. A total of 164 TCR beta chains were listed by the study as associated with cytomegalovirus.

The CDR3 contains 15 residues, cysteine and phenylalanine counted. Only CDR3 DNA remains: 45 bases, in frame from the first base. V sheds 1 base and J sheds 3 bases, leaving 11 bases between their ends. The CDR1 and CDR2 encoded by the germline V gene (reference sequence) are SEHNR and FQNEAQ. Of note for this clone: The antigen it recognizes is unknown. One base away there is no much larger clone; base qualities are not given.

The receptor library was made with the immunoSEQ multiplex PCR assay. The multiplex PCR relied on a mix of 60 forward primers for TCR Vbeta segments and 13 reverse primers for TCR Jbeta segments. Amplification of the CDR3 region of rearranged TCR beta genes was performed with a multiplex PCR assay on genomic DNA. The amplified TCR beta libraries were sequenced on the Illumina HiSeq System as 87-base-pair reads. In the authors' own workflow: A later analysis tallied 80 million to 95 million unique TCR beta chains across the 600 to 700 repertoires, and some 10 million of those chains were shared by two or more donors. Raw reads were error-corrected and collapsed into unique sequences with a nearest-neighbor algorithm that merged closely related sequences to remove PCR and sequencing errors. Alignment of CDR3 sequences to IMGT reference sequences was used to assign V, D and J gene segments. For a sequence to be retained, at least a six-nucleotide match to both a V gene segment and a J gene segment was required. A rearrangement counted as productive if the CDR3 had no stop codons and remained in frame with V and J, and every other rearrangement counted as non-productive. CDR3 was defined according to IMGT convention as the region running from the second conserved V-encoded cysteine to the conserved J-encoded phenylalanine. Sequences without an unambiguous match to a single V gene segment were excluded from the earlier analysis of several hundred of the donors. An earlier analysis of around 600 of the donors classified V segments as functional when productive rearrangements were above 56.7% and as segregating when the standard deviation between donors was above 5%. To diagnose cytomegalovirus status from the catalog of TCR beta chain sequences, a statistical classification framework was built. In a later analysis, TCR nucleotide sequences were compared against IMGT/GENE-DB human TR gene sequences so that V and J genes could be assigned. The TCRdist pipeline was used in a later analysis to assign CDR3 sequences and most-parsimonious VDJ recombination scenarios. In a later analysis, each TCR beta chain was defined by its CDR3 amino acid sequence together with its V-gene family, and reads without a unique V-gene family were excluded. In a later analysis, around 650 highly shared, low-generation-probability nucleotide sequences were removed to address suspected cross-contamination and a sequencing artifact. A later analysis calculated a clonal expansion index for each public chain from normalized within-repertoire ranks of inferred template counts. In a later analysis, generation probabilities were computed using a VDJ recombination model fitted to out-of-frame rearrangements, and the results were checked against IGoR. Hypergeometric tests were used in a later analysis to score TCR-TCR, TCR-HLA and TCR-CMV co-occurrence, with a repertoire-size bias correction applied to the TCR pairs. To estimate false discovery rates, a later analysis permuted the HLA or CMV assignments 20 times. In a later analysis, co-occurring TCRs were grouped using DBSCAN, and TCRdist sequence similarity was added for clustering within HLA-allele-positive subsets. Repertoires with fewer than 30,000 or more than 120,000 public chains, plus five repertoires with anomalous nucleotide sharing, were excluded from co-occurrence clustering. TCRdb stores this immuneACCESS table with in-frame sequences only. Part of the clones is absent; in the studies checked, under half of the shortfall reflects unresolved V genes, and no reason is known for the rest. That table supplies the V and J calls and clone size; D and trimming were determined from the DNA. For this sample there are 150,000 to 200,000 clones; over 60% appear just once. The top ten hold 1.5% of the sample.

The cohort consisted of 666 healthy bone marrow donors. All cohort members were sampled while nominally healthy, although unrecorded immune exposures were likely present. The donor was CMV seronegative and belonged to the group of more than 300 seronegative cohort members. Each donor provided a peripheral blood sample, and peripheral blood mononuclear cells were used for TCR beta sequencing. The Qiagen DNeasy Blood Extraction Kit was used to extract genomic DNA from the blood cell samples. What was sequenced was PBMCs. The rearrangement joined TRBV7-9 to TRBJ2-3, and the D gene may be TRBD2, 5 bases matching. The receptor was derived from a girl aged 5-17 years in good health and CMV-seronegative. CDR3 loop: CASSLEGGGTDTQYF. Read as DNA, the sequence is TGTGCCAGCAGCTTAGAGGGTGGCGGGACAGATACGCAGTATTTT.